The next 7 T cell receptor beta chains were all read from a single sample in a study of neurological immune-mediated disorders. Each CDR3 protein gets one entry after TCRdb re-called the 5' RACE reads with MiXCR. The sample holds tens of thousands of distinct CDR3 sequences, under 6.5% seen once. Sequencing input: CD4+ T cells from blood. The receptors come from a woman aged 40 to 50 in good health.

This clonotype was recorded at least ten times. The CDR3 reads CASSIAGGGTDTQYF. The DNA of the CDR3 is TGTGCCAGCAGTATAGCGGGGGGGGGGACAGATACGCAGTATTTT. The chain employs TRBV6-6 and TRBJ2-3; 11 nucleotides match TRBD2. Germline lookup yields CDR1 MNHNY and CDR2 SVGAGI (reference sequence). V was pared by 5 bases and J by 3 bases, with 4 bases of the junction left unmatched. This CDR3 comprises 15 residues.

This clonotype has at least ten counts. The CDR3 bases are TGTGCCAGCAGCTTCTCTTTGAACACTGAAGCTTTCTTT. It yields the protein CASSFSLNTEAFF. The rearrangement links TRBV7-9 to TRBJ1-1; D is unresolved. Trimming removed 3 bases from V and 0 bases from J, with 5 bases in between. Germline V CDR1 and CDR2: SEHNR, FQNEAQ (reference sequence). The CDR3 loop spans 13 amino acids.

This clonotype was recorded many times. Here the CDR3 reads CSAREGRDGSPLHF. The CDR3 DNA sequence: TGCAGTGCTAGAGAGGGCAGGGACGGATCACCCCTCCACTTT. V gene TRBV20-1 combines with J gene TRBJ1-6; D may be TRBD1 (5 bases). Trimming took 0 bases from V and 10 from J, leaving 13 bases between them. The germline V gene has CDR1 DFQATT and CDR2 SNEGSKA (reference sequence). This CDR3 contains 14 residues.

This clonotype was counted at least ten times. This chain uses TRBV5-1 with TRBJ2-7, with 11 bases fitting TRBD2. The germline gives CDR1 SGHRS, CDR2 YFSETQ. J gave up 1 base and V 4 bases, and 10 bases lay outside the gene matches. The CDR3 sequence is 17 residues long. CDR3 residues: CASSPIGLAGGSYEQYF. CDR3 in DNA: TGCGCCAGCAGCCCAATTGGGTTAGCGGGAGGGTCCTACGAGCAGTACTTC.

There are many counts of this clonotype. This chain uses TRBV5-1 with TRBJ2-5; D is tentatively TRBD1 or TRBD2 (5 bases each). Trimming removed 0 bases from V and 7 bases from J, with 16 bases in between. The CDR3 totals 15 residues. CDR1 and CDR2 from the germline V gene are SGHRS and YFSETQ. CDR3: CASSLEPRTGGTQYF. As DNA, the CDR3 is TGCGCCAGCAGCTTGGAGCCCCGGACTGGGGGGACCCAGTACTTC.

The V and J genes are TRBV5-1 and TRBJ2-7; 15 bases map to TRBD2. This CDR3 has 16 residues. Germline CDR1 reads SGHRS; CDR2 reads YFSETQ. V gave up 4 bases and J gave up 2 bases; unmatched junction bases: 4. The CDR3 DNA reads as TGCGCCAGCAGCCCTGGGACTAGCGGGAGGCCCTACGAGCAGTACTTC. It is translated as CASSPGTSGRPYEQYF.

This clonotype was counted ten times or more. The V call is TRBV10-3, the J call TRBJ2-3; 10 bases agree with TRBD1. The CDR3 extends over 17 amino acids. J was trimmed by 5 bases and V by 3 bases; bases with no gene match: 11. Germline lookup yields CDR1 ENHRY and CDR2 SYGVKD. The CDR3 is CAISDQPPGQGRDTQYF. In DNA, the CDR3 is TGTGCCATCAGTGACCAACCACCGGGACAGGGGAGAGATACGCAGTATTTT.